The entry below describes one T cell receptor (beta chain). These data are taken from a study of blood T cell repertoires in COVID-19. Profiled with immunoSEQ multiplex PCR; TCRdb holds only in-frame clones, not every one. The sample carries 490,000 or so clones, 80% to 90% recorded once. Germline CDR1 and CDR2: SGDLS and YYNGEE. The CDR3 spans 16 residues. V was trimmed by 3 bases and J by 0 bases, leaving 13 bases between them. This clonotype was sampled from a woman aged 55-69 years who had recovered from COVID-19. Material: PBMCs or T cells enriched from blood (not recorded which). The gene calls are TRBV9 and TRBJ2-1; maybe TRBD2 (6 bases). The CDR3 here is CASSASGGSSYNEQFF. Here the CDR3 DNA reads TGTGCCAGCAGCGCCAGTGGGGGGAGCTCCTACAATGAGCAGTTCTTC.